The T cell receptor beta chain described here comes from a study of blood T cell repertoires in COVID-19. Study-level information: PBMCs, B-cell-depleted T cells, or T cells were the source of the cDNA or gDNA that made up the material.

Recruitment covered fewer than 25 US areas and drew participants whose ages spanned about 18 to 89 years. V was pared by 1 base and J by 6 bases, with 13 bases between. Germline V gene data show CDR1 as LGHDT and CDR2 as YNNKEL (reference sequence). The CDR3 sequence is 15 residues long. Clones were read by immunoSEQ multiplex PCR, and TCRdb kept only the in-frame ones, dropping some. The sample holds roughly 400,000 clones, 85% to 90% seen once. This chain links TRBV3-1 (or the pseudogene TRBV3-2) with TRBJ2-1; D perhaps matches TRBD1 (6 bases). This TCR derives from a man aged 25 to 45 who had recovered from COVID-19. Sequencing was performed on PBMCs or T cells enriched from blood (not recorded which). The CDR3 is CASSQGRGSINEQFF. The CDR3 DNA is TGTGCCAGCAGCCAAGGTAGGGGGTCAATCAATGAGCAGTTCTTC.